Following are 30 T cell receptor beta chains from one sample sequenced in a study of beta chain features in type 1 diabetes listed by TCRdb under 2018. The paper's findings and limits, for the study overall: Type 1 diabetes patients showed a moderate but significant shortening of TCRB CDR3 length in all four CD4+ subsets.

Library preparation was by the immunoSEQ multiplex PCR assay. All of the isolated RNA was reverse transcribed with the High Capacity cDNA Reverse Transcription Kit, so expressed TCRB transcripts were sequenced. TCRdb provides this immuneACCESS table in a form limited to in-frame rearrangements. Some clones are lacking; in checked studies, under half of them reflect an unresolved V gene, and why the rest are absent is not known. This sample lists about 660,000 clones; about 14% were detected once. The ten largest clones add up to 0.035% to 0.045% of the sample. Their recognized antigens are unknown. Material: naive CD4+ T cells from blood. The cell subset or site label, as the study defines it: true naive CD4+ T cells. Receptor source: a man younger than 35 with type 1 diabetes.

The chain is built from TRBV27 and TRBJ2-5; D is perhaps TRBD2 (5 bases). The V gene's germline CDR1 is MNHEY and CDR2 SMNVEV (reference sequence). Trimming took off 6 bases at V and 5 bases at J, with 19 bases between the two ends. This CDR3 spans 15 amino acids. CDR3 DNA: TGTGCCAGCAGCCCGGCCGTCAGGCGCGGGGAGACCCAGTACTTC. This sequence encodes CASSPAVRRGETQYF.

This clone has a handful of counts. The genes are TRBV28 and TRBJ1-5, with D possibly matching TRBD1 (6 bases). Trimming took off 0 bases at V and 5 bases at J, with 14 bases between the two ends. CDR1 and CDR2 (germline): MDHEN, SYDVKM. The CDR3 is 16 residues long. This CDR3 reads CASSLWGAGADQPQHF. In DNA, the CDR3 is TGTGCCAGCAGTTTATGGGGGGCGGGTGCAGATCAGCCCCAGCATTTT.

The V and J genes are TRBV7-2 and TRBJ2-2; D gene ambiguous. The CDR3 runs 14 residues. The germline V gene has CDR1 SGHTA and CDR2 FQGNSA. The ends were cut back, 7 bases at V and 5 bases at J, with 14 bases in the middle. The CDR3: CASTHSEGTGELFF. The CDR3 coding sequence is TGTGCCAGCACCCATTCGGAAGGGACCGGGGAGCTGTTTTTT.

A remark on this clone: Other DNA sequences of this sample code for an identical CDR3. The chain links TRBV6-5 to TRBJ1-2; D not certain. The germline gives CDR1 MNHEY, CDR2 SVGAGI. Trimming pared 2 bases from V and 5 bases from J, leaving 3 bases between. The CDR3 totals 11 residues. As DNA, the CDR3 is TGTGCCAGCAGTTACGGGTATGGCTACACCTTC. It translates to CASSYGYGYTF.

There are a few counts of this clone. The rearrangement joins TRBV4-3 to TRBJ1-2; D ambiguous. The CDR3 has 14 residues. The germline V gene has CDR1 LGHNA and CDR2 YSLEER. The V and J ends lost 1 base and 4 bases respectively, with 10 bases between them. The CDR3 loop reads CASSQGRYPYGYTF. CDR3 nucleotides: TGCGCCAGCAGCCAAGGACGGTACCCCTATGGCTACACCTTC.

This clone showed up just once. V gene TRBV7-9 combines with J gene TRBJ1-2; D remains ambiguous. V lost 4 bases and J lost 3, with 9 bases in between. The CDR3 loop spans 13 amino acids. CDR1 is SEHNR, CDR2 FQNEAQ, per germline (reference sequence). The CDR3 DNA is TGTGCCAGCAGCTCCGACACCCACTATGGCTACACCTTC. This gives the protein CASSSDTHYGYTF.

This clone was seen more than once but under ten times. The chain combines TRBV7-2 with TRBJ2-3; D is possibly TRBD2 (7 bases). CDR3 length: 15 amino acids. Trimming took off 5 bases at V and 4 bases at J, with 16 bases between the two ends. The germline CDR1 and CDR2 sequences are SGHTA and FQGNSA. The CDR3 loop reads CASSHSWRGPDTQYF. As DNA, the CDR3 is TGTGCCAGCAGCCACTCTTGGCGGGGGCCAGATACGCAGTATTTT.

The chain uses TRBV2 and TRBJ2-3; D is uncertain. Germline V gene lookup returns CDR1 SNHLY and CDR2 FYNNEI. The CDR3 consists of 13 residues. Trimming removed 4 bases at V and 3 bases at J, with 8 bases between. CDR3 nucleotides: TGTGCCAGCAGTGCGGAGCTAACAGATACGCAGTATTTT. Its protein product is CASSAELTDTQYF.

The CDR3 bases are TGTGCCAGTAAACCCCTTGGACAGGGCTACAATGAGCAGTTCTTC. It translates to CASKPLGQGYNEQFF. The chain recombines TRBV19 with TRBJ2-1, with 8 bases identical to TRBD1. The V gene end was trimmed by 7 bases and the J gene end by 3 bases; junction bases not matched to a gene: 8. The CDR3 spans 15 residues. Germline loops: CDR1 LNHDA, CDR2 SQIVND (reference sequence).

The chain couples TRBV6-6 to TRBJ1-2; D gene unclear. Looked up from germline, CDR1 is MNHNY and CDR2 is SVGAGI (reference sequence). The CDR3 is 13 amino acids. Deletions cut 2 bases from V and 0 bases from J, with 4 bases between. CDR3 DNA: TGTGCCAGCAGTTACGGGACTAACTATGGCTACACCTTC. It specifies CASSYGTNYGYTF.

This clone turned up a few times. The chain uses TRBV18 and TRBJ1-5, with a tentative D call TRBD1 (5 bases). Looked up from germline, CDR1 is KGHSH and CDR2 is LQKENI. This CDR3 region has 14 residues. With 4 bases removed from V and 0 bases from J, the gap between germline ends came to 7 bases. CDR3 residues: CASSLTDSNQPQHF. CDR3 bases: TGTGCCAGCTCACTGACAGATAGCAATCAGCCCCAGCATTTT.

CDR3 in amino acids: CASSELGQGAGNEQFF. CDR3 bases: TGTGCCAGCAGTGAACTCGGACAGGGGGCTGGGAATGAGCAGTTCTTC. The V and J genes are TRBV25-1 and TRBJ2-1; 11 bases fit TRBD1. The germline V gene has CDR1 MGHDK and CDR2 SYGVNS. Losses at the gene ends were 2 bases for V and 7 bases for J; bases not matched to a gene: 7. The CDR3 has 16 residues.

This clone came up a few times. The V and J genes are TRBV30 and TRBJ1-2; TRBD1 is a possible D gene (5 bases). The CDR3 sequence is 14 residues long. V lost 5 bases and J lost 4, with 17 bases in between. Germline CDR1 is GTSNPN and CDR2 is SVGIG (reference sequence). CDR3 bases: TGTGCCTGGGGTTCCGGGACGTCGGGCTATGGCTACACCTTC. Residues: CAWGSGTSGYGYTF.

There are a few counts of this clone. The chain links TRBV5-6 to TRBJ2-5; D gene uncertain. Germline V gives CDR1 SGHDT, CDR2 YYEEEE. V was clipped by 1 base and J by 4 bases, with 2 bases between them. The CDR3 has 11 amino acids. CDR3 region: CASSLTETQYF. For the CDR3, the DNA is TGTGCCAGCAGCTTGACAGAGACCCAGTACTTC.

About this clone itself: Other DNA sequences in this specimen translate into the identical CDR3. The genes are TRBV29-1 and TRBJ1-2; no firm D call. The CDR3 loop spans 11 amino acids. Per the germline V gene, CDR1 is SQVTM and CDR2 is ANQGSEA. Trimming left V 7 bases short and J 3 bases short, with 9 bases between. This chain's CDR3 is CSAGTDYGYTF. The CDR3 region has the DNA TGCAGCGCCGGAACAGACTATGGCTACACCTTC.

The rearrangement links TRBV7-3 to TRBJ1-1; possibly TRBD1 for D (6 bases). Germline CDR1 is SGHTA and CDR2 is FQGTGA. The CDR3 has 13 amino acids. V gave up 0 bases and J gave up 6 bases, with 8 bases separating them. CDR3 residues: CASSLTGHAEAFF. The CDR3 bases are TGTGCCAGCAGCTTAACGGGACACGCTGAAGCTTTCTTT.

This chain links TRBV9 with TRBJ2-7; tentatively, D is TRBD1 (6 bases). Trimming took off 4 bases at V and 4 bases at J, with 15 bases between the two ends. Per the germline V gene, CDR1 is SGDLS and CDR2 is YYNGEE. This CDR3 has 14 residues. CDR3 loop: CASSIQGGNYEQYF. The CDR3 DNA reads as TGTGCCAGCAGCATACAGGGTGGAAATTACGAGCAGTACTTC.

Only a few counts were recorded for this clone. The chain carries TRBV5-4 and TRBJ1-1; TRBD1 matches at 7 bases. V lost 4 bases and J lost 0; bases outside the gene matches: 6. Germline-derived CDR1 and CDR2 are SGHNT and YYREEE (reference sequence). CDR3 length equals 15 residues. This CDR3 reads CASSGGGTVNTEAFF. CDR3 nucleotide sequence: TGTGCCAGCAGCGGAGGCGGGACAGTGAACACTGAAGCTTTCTTT.

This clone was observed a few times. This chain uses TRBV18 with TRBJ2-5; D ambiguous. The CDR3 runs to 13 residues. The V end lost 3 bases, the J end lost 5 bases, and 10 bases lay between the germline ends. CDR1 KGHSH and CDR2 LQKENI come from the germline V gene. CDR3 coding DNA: TGTGCCAGCTCACCGGGCCCAGAGGAGACCCAGTACTTC. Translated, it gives CASSPGPEETQYF.

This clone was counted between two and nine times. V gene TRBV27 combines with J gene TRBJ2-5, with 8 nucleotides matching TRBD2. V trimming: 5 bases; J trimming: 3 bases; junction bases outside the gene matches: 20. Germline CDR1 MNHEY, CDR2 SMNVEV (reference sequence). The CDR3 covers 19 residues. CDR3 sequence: CASSPFLISGNHPKETQYF. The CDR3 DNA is TGTGCCAGCAGTCCTTTCCTTATTAGCGGGAACCATCCCAAAGAGACCCAGTACTTC.

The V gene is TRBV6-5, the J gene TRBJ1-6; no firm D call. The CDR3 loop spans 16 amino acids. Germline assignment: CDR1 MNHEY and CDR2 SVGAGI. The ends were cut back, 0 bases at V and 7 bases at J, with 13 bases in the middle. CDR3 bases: TGTGCCAGCAGTTACTCGAATACGCGGACGAATTCACCCCTCCACTTT. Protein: CASSYSNTRTNSPLHF.

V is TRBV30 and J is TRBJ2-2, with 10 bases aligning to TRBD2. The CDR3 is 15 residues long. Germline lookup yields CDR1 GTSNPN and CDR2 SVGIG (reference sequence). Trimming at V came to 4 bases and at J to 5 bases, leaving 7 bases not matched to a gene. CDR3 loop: CAWTPLAGGTGELFF. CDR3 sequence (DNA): TGTGCCTGGACCCCTTTAGCGGGAGGAACCGGGGAGCTGTTTTTT.

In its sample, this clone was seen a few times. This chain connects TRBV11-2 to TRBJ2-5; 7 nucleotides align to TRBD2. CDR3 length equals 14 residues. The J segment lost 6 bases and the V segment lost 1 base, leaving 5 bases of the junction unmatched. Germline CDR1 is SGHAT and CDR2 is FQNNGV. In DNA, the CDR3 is TGTGCCAGCAGCTTAGGGACTAGGAGGCAGACCCAGTACTTC. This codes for CASSLGTRRQTQYF.

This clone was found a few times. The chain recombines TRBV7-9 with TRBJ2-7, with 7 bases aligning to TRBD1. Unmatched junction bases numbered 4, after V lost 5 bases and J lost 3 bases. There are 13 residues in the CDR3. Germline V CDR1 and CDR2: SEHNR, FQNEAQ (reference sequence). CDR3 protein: CASSRTGFYEQYF. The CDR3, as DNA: TGTGCCAGCAGCCGGACAGGATTCTACGAGCAGTACTTC.

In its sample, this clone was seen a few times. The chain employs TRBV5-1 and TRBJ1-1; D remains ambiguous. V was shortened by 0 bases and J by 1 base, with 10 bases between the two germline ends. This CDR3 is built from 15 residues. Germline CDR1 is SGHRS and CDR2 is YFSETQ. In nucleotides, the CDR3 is TGCGCCAGCAGCTTGGCCCGCCCAGAGAACACTGAAGCTTTCTTT. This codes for CASSLARPENTEAFF.

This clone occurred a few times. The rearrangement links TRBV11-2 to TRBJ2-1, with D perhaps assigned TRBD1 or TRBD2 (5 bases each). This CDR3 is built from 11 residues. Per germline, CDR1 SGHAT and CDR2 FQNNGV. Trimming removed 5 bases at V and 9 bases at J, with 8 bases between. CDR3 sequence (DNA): TGTGCCAGCAGCCGGGGCGGTGAGCAGTTCTTC. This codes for CASSRGGEQFF.

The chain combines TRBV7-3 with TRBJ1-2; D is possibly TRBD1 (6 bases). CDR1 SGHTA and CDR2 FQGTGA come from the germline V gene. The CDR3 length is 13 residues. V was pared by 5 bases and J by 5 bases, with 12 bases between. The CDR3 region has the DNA TGTGCCAGCAGCCCTACAGGGACGTATGGCTACACCTTC. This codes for CASSPTGTYGYTF.

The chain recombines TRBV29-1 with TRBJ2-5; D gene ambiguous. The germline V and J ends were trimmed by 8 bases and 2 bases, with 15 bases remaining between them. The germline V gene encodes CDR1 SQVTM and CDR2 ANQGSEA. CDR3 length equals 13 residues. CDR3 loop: CSIRLTVQETQYF. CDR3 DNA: TGCAGCATAAGACTGACGGTTCAAGAGACCCAGTACTTC.

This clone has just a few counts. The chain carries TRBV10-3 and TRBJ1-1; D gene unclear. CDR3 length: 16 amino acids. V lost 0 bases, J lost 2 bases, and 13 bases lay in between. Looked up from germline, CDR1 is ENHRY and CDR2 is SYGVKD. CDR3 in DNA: TGTGCCATCAGTGAGTCGACGGGGAAGGGAAACACTGAAGCTTTCTTT. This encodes CAISESTGKGNTEAFF.

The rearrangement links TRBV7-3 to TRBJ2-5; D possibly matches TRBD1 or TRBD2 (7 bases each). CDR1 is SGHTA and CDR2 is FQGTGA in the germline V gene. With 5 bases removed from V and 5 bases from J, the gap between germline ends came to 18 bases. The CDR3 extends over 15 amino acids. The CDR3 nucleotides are TGTGCCAGCAGCCCCCGGCAGGGGGGGCTGGAGACCCAGTACTTC. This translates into CASSPRQGGLETQYF.